This TCR beta chain comes out of a study of neurological immune-mediated disorders. Looked up from germline, CDR1 is LGHNA and CDR2 is YNFKEQ. The CDR3 length is 16 residues. Trimming left V 1 base short and J 8 bases short, with 17 bases between. There are many counts of this clonotype. Every sequencing run produced over 160 million TCR-beta sequences that came from 15-18 subjects. TCRdb re-derived calls from the 5' RACE reads in MiXCR, one entry per CDR3 protein. Among 84,000 or so distinct CDR3 sequences listed, under 15% were seen once. Time point: longitudinal time-point 2. The receptor was isolated from a female donor with HTLV-1-associated myelopathy (HAM/TSP). V is TRBV4-2 and J is TRBJ2-2, with D maybe TRBD2 (6 bases). The sample consisted of PBMCs. The CDR3 sequence: CASSQALQGGAGELFF. The CDR3 DNA is TGTGCCAGCAGCCAAGCCCTTCAGGGAGGAGCGGGGGAGCTGTTTTTT.